The rows below give T cell receptor beta chains drawn from one sample of a study of T-cell reconstitution after alpha-beta-depleted transplantation in children. TCRdb analysed the PCR reads with MiXCR anew, one entry per CDR3 protein. The repertoire consists of roughly 400,000 distinct CDR3 sequences, with roughly 20% occurring once and the leading ten covering approximately 3.8%. Source: PBMCs from the stem cell graft donor, taken from the stem cell graft. The receptor source for this set is a human donor who donated a stem cell graft to a child with acute myeloid leukemia. Each CDR3 is given with its conserved first and last residue. The order of the fields is CDR3 protein, V gene, D gene, J gene. D genes are given only for firm matches.

cdr3_aa: CASSQVGGVAGELFF
v_call: TRBV4-1
d_call: -
j_call: TRBJ2-2

cdr3_aa: CASSLLAGGPSEQFF
v_call: TRBV27
d_call: TRBD2
j_call: TRBJ2-1

cdr3_aa: CASSLGTGGDTGELFF
v_call: TRBV12-3/TRBV12-4
d_call: TRBD1
j_call: TRBJ2-2

cdr3_aa: CAISPDSPFTEAFF
v_call: TRBV10-3
d_call: -
j_call: TRBJ1-1

cdr3_aa: CSANQGAPGEQFF
v_call: TRBV29-1
d_call: TRBD1
j_call: TRBJ2-1

cdr3_aa: CASSFSGTPVDTQYF
v_call: TRBV5-5
d_call: -
j_call: TRBJ2-3

cdr3_aa: CASSFRGAGYNEQFF
v_call: TRBV27
d_call: -
j_call: TRBJ2-1

cdr3_aa: CASSLTSFTDTQYF
v_call: TRBV12-3/TRBV12-4
d_call: -
j_call: TRBJ2-3

cdr3_aa: CASSPGTGSGQQYF
v_call: TRBV7-2
d_call: TRBD1
j_call: TRBJ2-7

cdr3_aa: CASSLESGAQYF
v_call: TRBV11-2
d_call: -
j_call: TRBJ2-3

cdr3_aa: CASSPGQGALGEQFF
v_call: TRBV5-1
d_call: TRBD1
j_call: TRBJ2-1

cdr3_aa: CASSLDSMGKEQYF
v_call: TRBV5-1
d_call: -
j_call: TRBJ2-7

cdr3_aa: CSVERAGTNTGELFF
v_call: TRBV29-1
d_call: -
j_call: TRBJ2-2

cdr3_aa: CADGPGPLGTQYF
v_call: TRBV21-1
d_call: -
j_call: TRBJ2-5